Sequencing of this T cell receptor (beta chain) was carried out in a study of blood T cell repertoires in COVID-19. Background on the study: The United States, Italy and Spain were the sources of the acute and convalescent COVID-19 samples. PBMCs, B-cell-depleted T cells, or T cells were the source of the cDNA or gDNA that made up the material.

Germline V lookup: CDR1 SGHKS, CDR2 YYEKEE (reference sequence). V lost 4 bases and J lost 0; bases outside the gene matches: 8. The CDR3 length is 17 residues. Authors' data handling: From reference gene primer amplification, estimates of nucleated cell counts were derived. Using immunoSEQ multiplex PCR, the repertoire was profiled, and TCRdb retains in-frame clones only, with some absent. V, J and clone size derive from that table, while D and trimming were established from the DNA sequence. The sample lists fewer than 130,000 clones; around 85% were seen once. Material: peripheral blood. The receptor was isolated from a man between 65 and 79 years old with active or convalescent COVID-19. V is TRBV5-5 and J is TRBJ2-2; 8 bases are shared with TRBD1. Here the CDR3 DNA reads TGTGCCAGCAGCCAGTACAGGGGGGAAGCGAACACCGGGGAGCTGTTTTTT. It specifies CASSQYRGEANTGELFF. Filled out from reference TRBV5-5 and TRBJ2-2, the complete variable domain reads DAGVTQSPTHLIKTRGQQVTLRCSPISGHKSVSWYQQVLGQGPQFIFQYYEKEERGRGNFPDRFSARQFPNYSSELNVNALLLGDSALYLCASSQYRGEANTGELFFGEGSRLTVL.